The 27 T cell receptor beta chains presented below share a single source sample, sequenced in a study of control samples from healthy donors and cancer patients. The data were produced by immunoSEQ multiplex PCR, yet TCRdb's version contains in-frame clones alone and is incomplete. The sample has about 140,000 clones, roughly 89% seen once. The sample was blood. The receptors derive from a man aged 25 to 40 in good health.

The V gene is TRBV3-1 (or the pseudogene TRBV3-2), the J gene TRBJ1-2; 10 nucleotides agree with TRBD1. There are 13 residues in the CDR3. Germline V CDR1 and CDR2: LGHDT, YNNKEL (reference sequence). After removal of 4 bases from V and 6 bases from J, the junction contained 2 bases not matched to a gene. The CDR3 nucleotides are TGTGCCAGCAGCCCAGGGACAGGGGATGGCTACACCTTC. Its protein is CASSPGTGDGYTF.

J is TRBJ2-7 and V is TRBV28; D remains ambiguous. The CDR3 sequence is 15 residues long. V lost 3 bases to trimming and J lost 2 bases, with 14 bases between them. Germline lookup yields CDR1 MDHEN and CDR2 SYDVKM. The CDR3 loop is CASSFVLAGTYEQYF. CDR3 bases: TGTGCCAGCAGTTTCGTATTGGCTGGTACCTACGAGCAGTACTTC.

This rearrangement joins TRBV18 to TRBJ2-3; tentatively, D is TRBD1 or TRBD2 (5 bases each). V gave up 8 bases and J gave up 5 bases, with 20 bases separating them. The germline V gene encodes CDR1 KGHSH and CDR2 LQKENI. This CDR3 has 15 amino acids. Written as DNA, the CDR3 is TGTGCCAGCCCCGAGGGACCGAACCGAGGAGATACGCAGTATTTT. Translated, it gives CASPEGPNRGDTQYF.

CDR3 region: CASSSLTGDGETQYF. CDR3 sequence (DNA): TGTGCCAGCAGCTCACTTACCGGGGATGGAGAGACCCAGTACTTC. The rearrangement joins TRBV27 to TRBJ2-5; a possible D gene is TRBD2 (5 bases). The V end was cut by 6 bases, the J end by 4 bases, with 18 bases between. This CDR3 is built from 15 residues. Germline V gives CDR1 MNHEY, CDR2 SMNVEV (reference sequence).

The chain employs TRBV7-3 and TRBJ2-3; 9 bases are a match to TRBD1. CDR3 length equals 18 residues. Trimming at V came to 6 bases and at J to 3 bases, leaving 16 bases not matched to a gene. CDR1 SGHTA and CDR2 FQGTGA come from the germline V gene. This chain's CDR3 is CASSTGTGPSGATDTQYF. The CDR3 coding sequence is TGTGCCAGCAGTACCGGGACAGGGCCGTCGGGAGCAACAGATACGCAGTATTTT.

The rearrangement links TRBV29-1 to TRBJ2-1, with 9 positions matching TRBD1. The junction had 7 bases not matched to a gene; V was cut back by 7 bases and J by 9 bases. The CDR3 has 12 residues. Germline V gene lookup returns CDR1 SQVTM and CDR2 ANQGSEA. CDR3 sequence: CSGGQGIIEQFF. Here the CDR3 DNA reads TGCAGCGGGGGACAGGGAATCATTGAGCAGTTCTTC.

The gene calls are TRBV18 and TRBJ2-3, with D maybe TRBD1 (6 bases). Germline-derived CDR1 and CDR2 are KGHSH and LQKENI. There are 16 residues in the CDR3. V was clipped by 1 base and J by 3 bases, with 14 bases between them. CDR3 DNA sequence: TGTGCCAGCTCACCACGTCGAGGACAGAGTACAGATACGCAGTATTTT. Amino acid sequence: CASSPRRGQSTDTQYF.

The chain couples TRBV27 to TRBJ1-5, with TRBD1 identical over 9 bases. V trimming: 6 bases; J trimming: 2 bases; junction bases outside the gene matches: 8. Per the germline V gene, CDR1 is MNHEY and CDR2 is SMNVEV (reference sequence). This CDR3 is 16 amino acids long. This CDR3 is CASSSQGAGGNQPQHF. CDR3 sequence (DNA): TGTGCCAGCAGCTCACAGGGGGCTGGGGGCAATCAGCCCCAGCATTTT.

V usage is TRBV7-2 and J usage is TRBJ2-1; 13 nucleotides align to TRBD2. The CDR3 extends over 18 amino acids. V gave up 6 bases and J gave up 0 bases; unmatched junction bases: 8. Germline values: CDR1 SGHTA, CDR2 FQGNSA. CDR3 sequence reads: CASRPGLAGANSYNEQFF. CDR3 DNA: TGTGCCAGCAGACCAGGACTAGCGGGAGCCAACTCCTACAATGAGCAGTTCTTC. The full variable domain, rest sourced from reference TRBV7-2 and TRBJ2-1, is GAGVSQSPSNKVTEKGKDVELRCDPISGHTALYWYRQSLGQGLEFLIYFQGNSAPDKSGLPSDRFSAERTGGSVSTLTIQRTQQEDSAVYLCASRPGLAGANSYNEQFFGPGTRLTVL.

This CDR3 reads CASSQDPFGTANTGELFF. DNA for the CDR3: TGCGCCAGCAGCCAAGATCCTTTTGGGACGGCGAACACCGGGGAGCTGTTTTTT. The V and J genes are TRBV4-3 and TRBJ2-2, with D perhaps being TRBD1 or TRBD2 (5 bases each). Germline CDR1 is LGHNA and CDR2 is YSLEER. CDR3 length: 18 amino acids. The ends were cut back, 0 bases at V and 0 bases at J, with 14 bases in the middle.

The table lists this clone with a count of one. V usage is TRBV2 and J usage is TRBJ1-2; possibly TRBD1 for D (6 bases). There are 14 residues in the CDR3. The germline V gene encodes CDR1 SNHLY and CDR2 FYNNEI. V was clipped by 4 bases and J by 3 bases, with 12 bases between them. CDR3 region: CASSARGGHYGYTF. CDR3 in DNA: TGTGCCAGCAGTGCACGGGGGGGGCACTATGGCTACACCTTC. Combining the CDR3 with reference TRBV2 and TRBJ1-2 gives the whole variable domain EPEVTQTPSHQVTQMGQEVILRCVPISNHLYFYWYRQILGQKVEFLVSFYNNEISEKSEIFDDQFSVERPDGSNFTLKIRSTKLEDSAMYFCASSARGGHYGYTFGSGTRLTVV.

The genes are TRBV30 and TRBJ1-2, with D maybe TRBD1 (5 bases). The CDR3 has 13 residues. CDR1 GTSNPN and CDR2 SVGIG come from the germline V gene (reference sequence). Trimming took 2 bases from V and 2 from J, leaving 9 bases between them. This chain's CDR3 is CAWSLQANYGYTF. The CDR3 DNA reads as TGTGCCTGGAGTCTACAGGCGAACTATGGCTACACCTTC.

This chain uses TRBV6-6 with TRBJ2-2, with 9 positions matching TRBD1. Trimming removed 4 bases from V and 6 bases from J; junction bases left unmatched: 6. The CDR3 sequence is 15 residues long. CDR1 and CDR2 from the germline V gene are MNHNY and SVGAGI (reference sequence). The CDR3: CASSSVTGGAGELFF. The DNA for the CDR3 is TGTGCCAGCAGTTCCGTGACAGGGGGGGCCGGGGAGCTGTTTTTT.

The chain recombines TRBV2 with TRBJ2-3; D possibly corresponds to TRBD2 (5 bases). Germline CDR1 reads SNHLY; CDR2 reads FYNNEI. The CDR3 has 15 amino acids. The germline V and J ends were trimmed by 4 bases and 2 bases, with 13 bases remaining between them. CDR3 residues: CASSVSNGVTDTQYF. The CDR3 DNA reads TGTGCCAGCAGTGTTAGCAACGGGGTCACAGATACGCAGTATTTT. The full variable domain, its missing parts supplied by reference TRBV2 and TRBJ2-3, is EPEVTQTPSHQVTQMGQEVILRCVPISNHLYFYWYRQILGQKVEFLVSFYNNEISEKSEIFDDQFSVERPDGSNFTLKIRSTKLEDSAMYFCASSVSNGVTDTQYFGPGTRLTVL.

The chain employs TRBV14 and TRBJ2-7, with a possible D match to TRBD1 (6 bases). CDR3 length: 13 amino acids. The V gene's germline CDR1 is SGHDN and CDR2 FVKESK. Trimming removed 6 bases from V and 0 bases from J, with 9 bases in between. In DNA form, the CDR3 reads TGTGCCAGCAGGTCCAGGGGCTCCTACGAGCAGTACTTC. Its translation is CASRSRGSYEQYF.

The chain recombines TRBV11-3 with TRBJ2-5, with 12 bases fitting TRBD2. This CDR3 region has 16 residues. Germline CDR1 is SGHNT and CDR2 is YENEEA. After removal of 3 bases from V and 6 bases from J, the junction contained 8 bases not matched to a gene. The DNA of the CDR3 is TGTGCCAGCAGCTTTCCGGGACTAGCGGGTTTGAAGACCCAGTACTTC. It specifies CASSFPGLAGLKTQYF.

This clone has a single count. This chain connects TRBV10-2 to TRBJ2-2, with TRBD1 matching 10 bases. The germline gives CDR1 WSHSY, CDR2 SAAADI. This CDR3 is built from 16 residues. Germline trimming cut 6 bases from V and 2 bases from J; bases unmatched to any gene: 6. As DNA, the CDR3 is TGCGCCAGCAGCCGGGACAGGGGTGCAAACACCGGGGAGCTGTTTTTT. It is translated as CASSRDRGANTGELFF.

The chain uses TRBV4-3 and TRBJ1-1; 7 bases are a match to TRBD1. In germline, CDR1 is LGHNA, CDR2 YSLEER. Germline trimming cut 0 bases from V and 0 bases from J; bases unmatched to any gene: 10. CDR3 length: 18 residues. Here the CDR3 DNA reads TGCGCCAGCAGCCAAGAAATGACAGGGTATGGGCTGAACACTGAAGCTTTCTTT. Its protein is CASSQEMTGYGLNTEAFF.

This clone was recorded only once. This chain uses TRBV11-3 with TRBJ2-7; no firm D call. This CDR3 comprises 11 residues. V lost 0 bases and J 4 bases, leaving 1 base between the germline ends. From germline, CDR1 is SGHNT and CDR2 YENEEA. Here the CDR3 DNA reads TGTGCCAGCAGCTTAGAGTACGAGCAGTACTTC. Its translation: CASSLEYEQYF.

This chain joins TRBV18 and TRBJ2-2; the match to TRBD1 covers 9 bases. V lost 3 bases to trimming and J lost 0 bases; unmatched junction nucleotides: 2. The V gene's germline CDR1 is KGHSH and CDR2 LQKENI. This CDR3 spans 16 amino acids. CDR3 in DNA: TGTGCCAGCTCACCGAGGACAGGGGCGAACACCGGGGAGCTGTTTTTT. This codes for CASSPRTGANTGELFF.

The rearrangement links TRBV29-1 to TRBJ1-2, with 7 positions matching TRBD1. The CDR3 consists of 14 residues. The V and J ends lost 6 bases and 0 bases, in that order; junction bases with no gene match: 7. CDR1 SQVTM and CDR2 ANQGSEA come from the germline V gene. This CDR3 reads CSVDDRAANYGYTF. The CDR3 region has the DNA TGCAGCGTAGACGACAGGGCCGCTAACTATGGCTACACCTTC.

V gene TRBV3-1 (or the pseudogene TRBV3-2) combines with J gene TRBJ1-2; D not resolved. The CDR3 spans 13 residues. V was pared by 1 base and J by 8 bases, with 11 bases between. The germline gives CDR1 LGHDT, CDR2 YNNKEL (reference sequence). The CDR3 loop is CASSQGKREGYTF. The CDR3 DNA sequence: TGTGCCAGCAGCCAAGGGAAGCGTGAAGGCTACACCTTC.

This clone was observed a handful of times. V gene TRBV5-1 combines with J gene TRBJ2-1; 8 bases are a match to TRBD2. Germline CDR1 is SGHRS and CDR2 is YFSETQ. This CDR3 contains 17 residues. V shed 2 bases and J 0 bases; nucleotides not matched to a gene: 7. The CDR3 DNA follows: TGCGCCAGCAGCTTACAGCCTAGCGGGCGCTCCTACAATGAGCAGTTCTTC. This sequence encodes CASSLQPSGRSYNEQFF. The full variable domain, completed using reference TRBV5-1 and TRBJ2-1, is KAGVTQTPRYLIKTRGQQVTLSCSPISGHRSVSWYQQTPGQGLQFLFEYFSETQRNKGNFPGRFSGRQFSNSRSEMNVSTLELGDSALYLCASSLQPSGRSYNEQFFGPGTRLTVL.

The chain uses TRBV27 and TRBJ2-1, with D unresolved. The CDR3 sequence is 17 residues long. From germline, CDR1 is MNHEY and CDR2 SMNVEV (reference sequence). The V gene lost 2 bases and the J gene lost 9 bases, with 23 bases spanning the gap. The CDR3 DNA reads TGTGCCAGCAGTTTACCCTTAACACCTAGGTCCCACGGTGAGCAGTTCTTC. This sequence encodes CASSLPLTPRSHGEQFF.

The chain recombines TRBV5-1 with TRBJ1-1; D is unresolved. V dropped 3 bases and J dropped 1 base, with 7 bases sitting between them. The CDR3 consists of 13 residues. Per germline, CDR1 SGHRS and CDR2 YFSETQ. The CDR3 DNA is TGCGCCAGCAGCTCCAGTGCGAACACTGAAGCTTTCTTT. Translating it yields CASSSSANTEAFF.

This chain uses TRBV15 with TRBJ2-3; the D is unclear. The CDR3 contains 13 residues. Trimming removed 0 bases at V and 6 bases at J, with 7 bases between. Germline values: CDR1 LNHNV, CDR2 YYDKDF (reference sequence). The CDR3: CATSRDSMDTQYF. The CDR3, as DNA: TGTGCCACCAGCAGAGATTCGATGGATACGCAGTATTTT.

The V gene is TRBV27, the J gene TRBJ2-5; 13 bases map to TRBD2. The length of the CDR3 is 17 residues. J gave up 5 bases and V 4 bases, and 10 bases lay outside the gene matches. CDR1 is MNHEY, CDR2 SMNVEV, per germline (reference sequence). This CDR3 is CASSSSKGLAGVETQYF. In DNA, the CDR3 is TGTGCCAGCAGTTCATCTAAAGGACTAGCGGGAGTTGAGACCCAGTACTTC.